Listed below are T cell receptor beta chains from one sample, sequenced in a study of blood T cell repertoires in COVID-19. Produced via immunoSEQ multiplex PCR; TCRdb's table is partial and in-frame only. The sample records 60,000 or so clones, just under 80% being singletons. The source material was peripheral blood. Every receptor here comes from a human donor in a cohort sampled during active COVID-19. Both conserved end residues are part of each CDR3. A D gene is named only where the DNA matches it firmly. The listing skips clone size in some rows; elsewhere it reads once, few, many or a size class.

-	TRBV30	TRBJ1-3	-	TGTGCTAGCGTTCCCGGGGGCTCTGGAAACACCATATATTTT	CASVPGGSGNTIYF
-	TRBV2	TRBJ2-4	-	TGTGCCAGCAGTTTAGACAGGTCTGGAAACATTCAGTACTTC	CASSLDRSGNIQYF
-	TRBV5-4	TRBJ2-1	once	TGTGCCAGCAGCTTGCCCAGGGTGAACAATGAGCAGTTCTTC	CASSLPRVNNEQFF
TRBD2	TRBV7-2	TRBJ2-7	few	TGTGCCAGCAGCCTCCTACCTATAGCGGGAGGGCCCAACGAGCAGTACTTC	CASSLLPIAGGPNEQYF
-	TRBV30	TRBJ2-7	-	TGTGCCTGGAGTGGGGGGCAGGGTAACGAGCAGTACTTC	CAWSGGQGNEQYF
TRBD1	TRBV4-1	TRBJ2-2	once	TGCGCCAGCAGCCGGGACAGGTACACCGGGGAGCTGTTTTTT	CASSRDRYTGELFF
-	TRBV7-2	TRBJ2-1	once	TGTGCCAGCAGCTTAGGTGTCTCCTCCGATGAGCAGTTCTTC	CASSLGVSSDEQFF
TRBD1	TRBV2	TRBJ1-2	-	TGTGCCAGCAGTGAGGGTCAGGGGGTCTATGGCTACACCTTC	CASSEGQGVYGYTF
TRBD1	TRBV2	TRBJ1-2	few	TGTGCCAGCAGTGCTCGGACAGGGGACGGCTACACCTTC	CASSARTGDGYTF
-	TRBV18	TRBJ2-5	-	TGTGCCAGCTCACCAAGGGGGAAGACCCAGTACTTC	CASSPRGKTQYF